Shown below are 21 T cell receptor beta chains from a single sample sequenced in a study of post-analysis software for immune sequencing data. These receptors are not linked to any known antigen. Unique molecular identifiers featured in each of the TCR beta cDNA libraries. TCRdb passed the PCR reads through MiXCR, listing each CDR3 protein once. Of 750,000 to 950,000 distinct CDR3 sequences detected, under 60% appear once; the ten largest clones hold roughly 4.9%. General study results and limits: Patients carried roughly 5 TRBV segments more frequently than controls did, and TRBV5-6, TRBV5-1 and TRBV20-1 were among them.

What was sequenced was blood. The source is a girl between 10 and 17 years old with multiple sclerosis.

This sequence joins TRBV20-1 and TRBJ2-1; tentative D call: TRBD2 (6 bases). Per the germline V gene, CDR1 is DFQATT and CDR2 is SNEGSKA (reference sequence). The ends were cut back, 3 bases at V and 5 bases at J, with 8 bases in the middle. This CDR3 contains 12 residues. The CDR3 region is CSARGGNNEQFF. The CDR3 DNA is TGCAGTGCTAGGGGAGGTAACAATGAGCAGTTCTTC.

This chain joins TRBV20-1 and TRBJ1-4, with a tentative D call TRBD1 (5 bases). There are 17 residues in the CDR3. In germline, CDR1 is DFQATT, CDR2 SNEGSKA (reference sequence). Trimming left V 0 bases short and J 8 bases short, with 22 bases between. CDR3 sequence: CSARDPGRRPRGEKLFF. The CDR3 region has the DNA TGCAGTGCTAGAGATCCGGGGCGCCGGCCCCGGGGGGAAAAACTGTTTTTT.

To note about this clonotype: The junction and the germline gene differ at one end; a read error may be behind it. V and J are TRBV12-3 or TRBV12-4 and TRBJ2-1, with TRBD2 identical over 7 bases. The CDR3 length is 16 residues. CDR3 region: CASSPGGWGRNNEQFF. For the CDR3, the DNA is TGCGCCAGCAGTCCCGGGGGGTGGGGTAGGAACAATGAGCAGTTCTTC.

The chain recombines TRBV5-1 with TRBJ1-2; the D is unclear. The CDR3 has 15 amino acids. The V gene's germline CDR1 is SGHRS and CDR2 YFSETQ. The V gene lost 4 bases and the J gene lost 3 bases, with 16 bases spanning the gap. In DNA form, the CDR3 reads TGCGCCAGCAGCCCGGACGGCACGGCGGACTATGGCTACACCTTC. As protein: CASSPDGTADYGYTF.

V is TRBV19 and J is TRBJ2-3, with 8 nucleotides matching TRBD1. Germline CDR1 and CDR2: LNHDA and SQIVND (reference sequence). This CDR3 has 16 residues. With 9 bases clipped from V and 0 bases from J, the junction kept 11 bases outside the gene matches. CDR3 sequence (DNA): TGTGCCAGCGGGCGCCGGACAGGGATGAGCACAGATACGCAGTATTTT. It yields the protein CASGRRTGMSTDTQYF.

The genes are TRBV12-3 or TRBV12-4 and TRBJ2-3; 9 nucleotides match TRBD1. This CDR3 is 15 amino acids long. The V and J ends lost 3 bases and 11 bases, in that order; junction bases with no gene match: 12. The CDR3 region is CASSFQGQGTDVQYF. In nucleotides, the CDR3 is TGTGCCAGCAGTTTTCAGGGACAGGGCACAGATGTGCAGTATTTT.

The chain carries TRBV6-1 and TRBJ2-7; D not certain. The V end lost 8 bases, the J end lost 7 bases, and 9 bases lay between the germline ends. Germline lookup yields CDR1 MNHNS and CDR2 SASEGT. The CDR3 has 10 residues. CDR3 sequence (DNA): TGTGCCAGCGGATGGGGAGAGCAGTACTTC. Encoded protein: CASGWGEQYF.

This clonotype was detected only a few times. The chain carries TRBV7-2 and TRBJ2-5; a weak D match, TRBD1 (6 bases). V was pared by 4 bases and J by 0 bases, with 12 bases between. CDR3 length: 15 residues. Looked up from germline, CDR1 is SGHTA and CDR2 is FQGNSA. CDR3 sequence: CASSSQTGNQETQYF. CDR3 nucleotides: TGTGCCAGCAGCTCTCAGACAGGCAACCAAGAGACCCAGTACTTC.

This sequence joins TRBV5-1 and TRBJ1-1; D is unresolved. V shed 3 bases and J shed 1 base, with 10 bases lying between them. The CDR3 runs to 14 residues. CDR1 is SGHRS, CDR2 YFSETQ, per germline. The CDR3 DNA is TGCGCCAGCAGCTGTATAGAGGGGAACACTGAAGCTTTCTTT. This translates into CASSCIEGNTEAFF.

Points on this clonotype: One end of the junction does not line up with germline, which may come from a read error. The chain combines TRBV12-3 or TRBV12-4 with TRBJ2-1, with TRBD2 matching 7 bases. TRBJ2-7 explains the end of the DNA better; the J call may be wrong. The CDR3 extends over 16 amino acids. CDR3 DNA sequence: TGTGCCAGCAGCAAGCCCGGGGAGGGGCCCTACTACGGGCAGTACTTC. Amino acid sequence: CASSKPGEGPYYGQYF.

V gene TRBV12-3 or TRBV12-4 combines with J gene TRBJ1-2, with 9 bases matching TRBD1. After removal of 10 bases from V and 4 bases from J, the junction contained 4 bases not matched to a gene. This CDR3 contains 12 residues. The DNA for the CDR3 is TGTGCCATCGGACAGGGGCTCTATGGCTACACCTTC. It yields the protein CAIGQGLYGYTF.

This clonotype appeared a few times. This chain joins TRBV20-1 and TRBJ1-1, with D possibly TRBD1 on 5 matching bases. Germline-derived CDR1 and CDR2 are DFQATT and SNEGSKA (reference sequence). V was shortened by 2 bases and J by 0 bases, with 10 bases between the two germline ends. The CDR3 consists of 14 residues. CDR3 protein: CSARRQSMNTEAFF. The CDR3 DNA sequence: TGCAGTGCTAGAAGACAGAGCATGAACACTGAAGCTTTCTTT.

This clonotype was counted ten times or more. The CDR3: CASSFQGARGQETQYF. CDR3 in DNA: TGTGCCAGCAGTTTTCAGGGGGCCAGGGGACAAGAGACCCAGTACTTC. The chain carries TRBV28 and TRBJ2-5; 8 nucleotides line up with TRBD1. This CDR3 comprises 16 residues. The J segment lost 2 bases and the V segment lost 3 bases, leaving 8 bases of the junction unmatched. CDR1 is MDHEN, CDR2 SYDVKM, per germline. The whole variable domain, filled in from reference TRBV28 and TRBJ2-5, reads DVKVTQSSRYLVKRTGEKVFLECVQDMDHENMFWYRQDPGLGLRLIYFSYDVKMKEKGDIPEGYSVSREKKERFSLILESASTNQTSMYLCASSFQGARGQETQYFGPGTRLLVL.

This clonotype occurred a few times. V gene TRBV28 combines with J gene TRBJ2-1; TRBD2 agrees at 7 bases. V lost 10 bases to trimming and J lost 0 bases; unmatched junction nucleotides: 9. The CDR3 has 15 amino acids. Germline loops: CDR1 MDHEN, CDR2 SYDVKM. The DNA of the CDR3 is TGTGCCACCCTGGGGGGGGTAAACTCCTACAATGAGCAGTTCTTC. Translation gives CATLGGVNSYNEQFF.

This clonotype was found a few times. The junction departs from the called germline gene at one end, perhaps through a read error. The chain recombines TRBV29-1 with TRBJ1-1, with 9 bases lining up with TRBD1. Germline CDR1 SQVTM, CDR2 ANQGSEA. The CDR3 totals 14 residues. The CDR3 is CSVREGTGNSEAFF. DNA of the CDR3: TGCAGCGTACGGGAGGGGACAGGGAACTCTGAAGCTTTCTTT. Variable domain in full (rest from reference TRBV29-1 and TRBJ1-1): SAVISQKPSRDICQRGTSLTIQCQVDSQVTMMFWYRQQPGQSLTLIATANQGSEATYESGFVIDKFPISRPNLTFSTLTVSNMSPEDSSIYLCSVREGTGNSEAFFGQGTRLTVV.

The chain employs TRBV20-1 and TRBJ2-1; no reliable D call. The length of the CDR3 is 13 residues. Germline V gene lookup returns CDR1 DFQATT and CDR2 SNEGSKA (reference sequence). Here the CDR3 reads CSNLVFDYNEQFF. In DNA, the CDR3 is TGCAGCAATCTAGTATTCGATTACAATGAGCAGTTCTTC.

V and J are TRBV6-6 and TRBJ2-3; possibly TRBD2 for D (6 bases). Germline CDR1 and CDR2: MNHNY and SVGAGI (reference sequence). The CDR3 runs 16 residues. Trimming took 6 bases from V and 2 from J, leaving 18 bases between them. The CDR3 region has the DNA TGTGCCAGCAGGGCACCGGCGGGACGATCCACAGATACGCAGTATTTT. It yields the protein CASRAPAGRSTDTQYF.

This chain links TRBV27 with TRBJ2-1; D uncertain. The germline V and J ends were trimmed by 3 bases and 0 bases, with 15 bases remaining between them. The CDR3 has 17 residues. CDR1 is MNHEY, CDR2 SMNVEV, per germline (reference sequence). The CDR3 reads CASSFHLAESSYNEQFF. In nucleotides, the CDR3 is TGTGCCAGCAGTTTCCACCTGGCGGAGAGCTCCTACAATGAGCAGTTCTTC.

The chain combines TRBV5-1 with TRBJ2-1; unclear D gene. Germline assignment: CDR1 SGHRS and CDR2 YFSETQ. The CDR3 spans 15 residues. V was pared by 0 bases and J by 4 bases, with 11 bases between. Here the CDR3 DNA reads TGCGCCAGCAGCTTGGCTGCCAACCTTTACAATGAGCAGTTCTTC. Protein: CASSLAANLYNEQFF.

The chain links TRBV5-1 to TRBJ2-3; no definite D call. The ends were cut back, 0 bases at V and 2 bases at J, with 13 bases in the middle. CDR1 SGHRS and CDR2 YFSETQ come from the germline V gene. The CDR3 totals 16 residues. The CDR3 sequence: CASSLDGSSSTDTQYF. The CDR3, as DNA: TGCGCCAGCAGCTTGGATGGTAGTTCTTCCACAGATACGCAGTATTTT.

The V and J genes are TRBV7-2 and TRBJ2-5; no reliable D call. The CDR3 loop spans 13 amino acids. Trimming stripped 6 bases from V and 5 bases from J, with 13 bases between. CDR1 SGHTA and CDR2 FQGNSA come from the germline V gene. CDR3 loop: CASSLRRVETQYF. In DNA form, the CDR3 reads TGTGCCAGCAGTTTACGACGTGTTGAGACCCAGTACTTC.